This is a list of T cell receptor beta chains from one sample in a study of shared clonotypes between healthy human individuals. Sequenced by immunoSEQ multiplex PCR; TCRdb stores in-frame clones only, minus some. The table records around 510,000 clones, about 96% of them present only once. The specimen was naive CD4+ T cells sorted from blood. Receptor source: a woman aged 30 to 39 in good health. Both conserved end residues are part of each CDR3. D genes are given only for firm matches. Size is stated for part of the rows, as once, few or many counts, or as a class when the clone is expanded.

D,V,J,size,DNA,CDR3
NA,TRBV2,TRBJ2-3,NA,TGTGCCAGCAGAGGGACCGATGTCTGGGATACGCAGTATTTT,CASRGTDVWDTQYF
NA,TRBV10-1,TRBJ2-7,NA,TGCGCCAGCAGTTTCCCCCCCTACGAGCAGTACTTC,CASSFPPYEQYF
TRBD2,TRBV28,TRBJ2-7,NA,TGTGCCAGCGCTCTCCTGGGACTACCCTACGAGCAGTACTTC,CASALLGLPYEQYF
TRBD1,TRBV10-2,TRBJ1-2,NA,TGCGCCAGCAGCCCCCAGGGGGCGCGAGGCTATGGCTACACCTTC,CASSPQGARGYGYTF
TRBD2,TRBV4-2,TRBJ2-1,NA,TGTGCCAGCAGCCCCGTGGGCGGGAGGGTCTATGAGCAGTTCTTC,CASSPVGGRVYEQFF
TRBD1,TRBV19,TRBJ1-1,NA,TGTGCCAGTAGTACCCTTACAGGGGGCGGGGACACTGAAGCTTTCTTT,CASSTLTGGGDTEAFF
NA,TRBV25-1,TRBJ2-7,NA,TGTGCCAGCAGTGAAATCGGGACACCCTCCTACGAGCAGTACTTC,CASSEIGTPSYEQYF
TRBD1,TRBV27,TRBJ2-7,once,TGTGCCAGCAGTGCCGGGACAGGGCTATCCGAGCAGTACTTC,CASSAGTGLSEQYF
NA,TRBV28,TRBJ2-1,NA,TGTGCCAGCAGTTTTTCATTAGGCGGGCCCTCCTACAATGAGCAGTTCTTC,CASSFSLGGPSYNEQFF
NA,TRBV2,TRBJ1-3,NA,TGTGCCAGCAGATATCATCTTACTGGAAACACCATATATTTT,CASRYHLTGNTIYF
TRBD1,TRBV5-1,TRBJ2-1,NA,TGCGCCAGCAGCTTGGCCGTTGGGGACAGGGGAGGCGGTGAGCAGTTCTTC,CASSLAVGDRGGGEQFF
NA,TRBV7-8,TRBJ2-7,NA,TGTGCCAGCAGCGACTGGGACGGGGTCGGCGAGCAGTACTTC,CASSDWDGVGEQYF
TRBD2,TRBV29-1,TRBJ2-7,few,TGCAGCGTTGTGGGGGAGGGAACCGAGCAGTACTTC,CSVVGEGTEQYF
NA,TRBV4-1,TRBJ1-6,NA,TGCGCCAGCAGCCAAGGTCATTGGGGGGCGAGGGGTTCACCCCTCCACTTT,CASSQGHWGARGSPLHF
TRBD2,TRBV11-3,TRBJ2-2,NA,TGTGCCAGCAGCCGAGGGGTAGCGGGAGGGCCAGGGTATGGGGAGCTGTTTTTT,CASSRGVAGGPGYGELFF
NA,TRBV6-1,TRBJ1-5,NA,TGTGCCAGCAGTCGAGTGGGGCGAGGCAATCAGCCCCAGCATTTT,CASSRVGRGNQPQHF
NA,TRBV5-1,TRBJ2-2,NA,TGCGCCAGCAGACCGACAGGCTCGAACACCGGGGAGCTGTTTTTT,CASRPTGSNTGELFF
NA,TRBV4-1,TRBJ2-7,NA,TGCGCCAGCAGCACCACCGGGCTGGGCGAGCAGTACTTC,CASSTTGLGEQYF
NA,TRBV27,TRBJ2-7,NA,TGTGCCAGCGGGAGATCGGCCTACGAGCAGTACTTC,CASGRSAYEQYF
NA,TRBV19,TRBJ2-5,NA,TGTGCCAGCTCCGACCTGACACCTCGAGAGACCCAGTACTTC,CASSDLTPRETQYF
NA,TRBV28,TRBJ1-6,once,TGTGCCAGCAGTTTATACTCAGACCCGCTAAATTCACCCCTCCACTTT,CASSLYSDPLNSPLHF
NA,TRBV2,TRBJ1-2,NA,TGTGCCAGCAGGGCTCAGAGAGGGGCTAACTATGGCTACACCTTC,CASRAQRGANYGYTF
NA,TRBV7-9,TRBJ2-7,NA,TGTGCCAGCAGCCCTCATGAAAGCTCCTACGAGCAGTACTTC,CASSPHESSYEQYF
NA,TRBV5-1,TRBJ1-4,NA,TGCGCCAGCAGCTTGGACAGGTTTTTGGATGTGGAAAAACTGTTTTTT,CASSLDRFLDVEKLFF
NA,TRBV29-1,TRBJ2-5,NA,TGCAGCGTTGAAGCGCGGCTAGCCGTCGAGACCCAGTACTTC,CSVEARLAVETQYF
NA,TRBV11-1,TRBJ2-1,NA,TGTGCCAGCAGCTTCAACAGCGGGCAATACAATGAGCAGTTCTTC,CASSFNSGQYNEQFF
NA,TRBV5-1,TRBJ2-5,NA,TGCGCCAGCAGCTTTATCGGAGGGGAAGAGACCCAGTACTTC,CASSFIGGEETQYF
TRBD2,TRBV7-8,TRBJ2-3,NA,TGTGCCAGCAGCTTATGGACTAGCGGGAGCGCCGGTTTCGATACGCAGTATTTT,CASSLWTSGSAGFDTQYF
TRBD1,TRBV5-1,TRBJ2-4,NA,TGCGCCAGCAGCACGGGACAGGTTTCGTCTGGCAAAAACATTCAGTACTTC,CASSTGQVSSGKNIQYF
TRBD2,TRBV5-1,TRBJ2-7,NA,TGCGCCAGCAGCGTAACTAGCGGGAGAACCTACGAGCAGTACTTC,CASSVTSGRTYEQYF
NA,TRBV2,TRBJ1-1,NA,TGTGCCAGCAGGGGGGGGACAACCGACACTGAAGCTTTCTTT,CASRGGTTDTEAFF
NA,TRBV28,TRBJ1-5,NA,TGTGCCACCACTAGCAATCAGCCCCAGCATTTT,CATTSNQPQHF
NA,TRBV6-1,TRBJ2-1,NA,TGTGCCAGCAGTCGACTAGATGAGCAGTTCTTC,CASSRLDEQFF
NA,TRBV5-1,TRBJ2-7,NA,TGCGCCAGCAGCGGTAGCTTACTGTCGGACGAGCAGTACTTC,CASSGSLLSDEQYF
TRBD1,TRBV11-2,TRBJ2-6,NA,TGTGCCAGCAGCTTCCGGGACAGGGCGCCTGGGGCCAACGTCCTGACTTTC,CASSFRDRAPGANVLTF
NA,TRBV28,TRBJ1-1,NA,TGTGCCAGCAGTTCGCCCGCGGGCACTGAAGCTTTCTTT,CASSSPAGTEAFF
NA,TRBV4-2,TRBJ2-7,NA,TGTGCCAGCAGCCAAGGCCCAAGGGGGTGGACGGAGACCTACGAGCAGTACTTC,CASSQGPRGWTETYEQYF
TRBD1,TRBV13,TRBJ2-4,NA,TGTGCCAGCAGCTTAGATTGGAGTGGGCGCGACAGGGTAGCCAAAAACATTCAGTACTTC,CASSLDWSGRDRVAKNIQYF
NA,TRBV4-1,TRBJ2-1,NA,TGCGCCAGCAGCCAAGTTTTCGCCGATGCAGGGTCGGATGAGCAGTTCTTC,CASSQVFADAGSDEQFF
TRBD1,TRBV4-1,TRBJ2-7,NA,TGCGCCAGCAGCCAAATCGCCGGCGGGACAGGGGATCCGGACGAGCAGTACTTC,CASSQIAGGTGDPDEQYF
TRBD1,TRBV27,TRBJ1-1,once,TGTGCCAGCAGTTTAGCCCGGGACAGGCACAACACTGAAGCTTTCTTT,CASSLARDRHNTEAFF
TRBD2,TRBV6-5,TRBJ2-5,NA,TGTGCCAGCACCGAGGGACTAGCCCCCCGGGAGACCCAGTACTTC,CASTEGLAPRETQYF
TRBD2,TRBV2,TRBJ2-1,NA,TGTGCCAGTACAGTGGGAGGGCCGAATGAGCAGTTCTTC,CASTVGGPNEQFF
NA,TRBV6-5,TRBJ2-2,NA,TGTGCCAGCAGTTACACCGCCAGCCCGAACACCGGGGAGCTGTTTTTT,CASSYTASPNTGELFF
TRBD2,TRBV9,TRBJ2-7,NA,TGTGCCAGCAGCGTAGCACCTCTAGCGGGAGTACCCGAGCAGTACTTC,CASSVAPLAGVPEQYF
NA,TRBV4-1,TRBJ1-1,NA,TGCGCCAGCAGCCAAGTGGACAGAGGTGTGTCGAACACTGAAGCTTTCTTT,CASSQVDRGVSNTEAFF
NA,TRBV28,TRBJ2-7,NA,TGTGCCAGCCCCGGGCAGAGCTCCTACGAGCAGTACTTC,CASPGQSSYEQYF
NA,TRBV6-1,TRBJ2-7,NA,TGTGCCAGCCACCTCTGGACAATTGGTGCGGGGCAGTACTTC,CASHLWTIGAGQYF
TRBD1,TRBV6-5,TRBJ1-1,NA,TGTGCCAGCAGTTACTTGACAGGGACTGAAGCTTTCTTT,CASSYLTGTEAFF
NA,TRBV5-6,TRBJ1-2,NA,TGTGCCAGCAGACCACGACCGGGCAGGGGACTAGGCTACACCTTC,CASRPRPGRGLGYTF
NA,TRBV28,TRBJ2-3,NA,TGTGCCAGCACGGAGGGGGGAACAGATACGCAGTATTTT,CASTEGGTDTQYF
NA,TRBV5-8,TRBJ2-2,NA,TGTGCCAGCAGCTTGTACAGGTCTCGCGATTCCTGGAGGGAGCTGTTTTTT,CASSLYRSRDSWRELFF
NA,TRBV6-5,TRBJ2-3,once,TGTGCCAGCAGTTACAGTGATCCGACGACAGATACGCAGTATTTT,CASSYSDPTTDTQYF
NA,TRBV12-1,TRBJ2-5,NA,TGTGCCAGCAGCTCCCCCCGGGGACAGCAAGAGACCCAGTACTTC,CASSSPRGQQETQYF